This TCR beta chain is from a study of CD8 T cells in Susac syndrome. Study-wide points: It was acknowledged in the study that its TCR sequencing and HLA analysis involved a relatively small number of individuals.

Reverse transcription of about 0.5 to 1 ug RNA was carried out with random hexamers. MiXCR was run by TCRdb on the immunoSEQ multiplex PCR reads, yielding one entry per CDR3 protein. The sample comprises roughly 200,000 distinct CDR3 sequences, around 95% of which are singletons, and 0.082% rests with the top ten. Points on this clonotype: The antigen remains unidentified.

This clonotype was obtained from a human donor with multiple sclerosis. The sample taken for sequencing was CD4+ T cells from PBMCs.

This CDR3 reads CSVEEAPGANVLTF. The CDR3, as DNA: TGCAGCGTTGAAGAAGCCCCTGGGGCCAACGTCCTGACTTTC. V gene TRBV29-1 combines with J gene TRBJ2-6; D ambiguous. CDR3 length equals 14 residues. Germline-derived CDR1 and CDR2 are SQVTM and ANQGSEA. Trimming took off 0 bases at V and 2 bases at J, with 5 bases between the two ends.